This TCR beta chain was sequenced in a study of post-analysis software for immune sequencing data. Study details: Clinical courses comprised relapsing-remitting, secondary progressive and progressive-relapsing multiple sclerosis. General study points: A handful of TRBV segments appeared more often in patients than in controls, and TRBV5-6, TRBV5-1 and TRBV20-1 were among these. People with multiple sclerosis had a significantly lower normalized Chao1 diversity than controls did. Under the F measure, samples that were prepared in one batch clustered strongly together.

Notes on this clonotype: Its target is not known.

Trimming took 6 bases from V and 1 from J; bases not matched to a gene: 8. Germline CDR1 and CDR2: SQVTM and ANQGSEA. This CDR3 region has 15 residues. Carried by the TCR beta cDNA libraries were unique molecular identifiers. T cells numbering roughly 0.85 to 11 million yielded some 520,000 cDNA molecules. Each CDR3 protein gets one entry after TCRdb re-called the PCR reads with MiXCR. The sample has about 820,000 distinct CDR3 sequences, roughly half seen once. The chain uses TRBV29-1 and TRBJ2-3, with 9 bases matching TRBD2. This receptor was taken from a girl between 5 and 17 years old with multiple sclerosis. The sample was blood. The CDR3 here is CSVVPSGGRTDTQYF. CDR3 nucleotides: TGCAGCGTGGTCCCCAGCGGGGGGCGCACAGATACGCAGTATTTT.